What follows describes a single T cell receptor (beta chain). The antigen it binds to is not known. No much larger clonotype is one base removed from it; base qualities were not supplied. The data belong to a study of blood T cell repertoires in COVID-19 (dated by TCRdb to the early 2020s). With respect to the entire study: Collaborator samples came from the United States, Italy and Spain and covered acute and convalescent phases of COVID-19. HLA class I and class II types, where available, came from metadata supplied by the sample provider rather than from assay-based typing. The repertoires were made available in a free public database intended to serve as a resource for research on the immune response to SARS-CoV-2. The samples were drawn from the first 160 participants of the ongoing ImmuneRACE study and from under 1,500 subjects provided by 6 global collaborators. Deeply sampled blood TCRbeta repertoires from subjects exposed to, actively infected with, or recovered from COVID-19 were included in the dataset. Sample metadata almost always included a de-identified subject ID, COVID-19 status, age in years and sex. The prospective study material was composed of cDNA or gDNA derived from T cells, B-cell-depleted T cells, or PBMCs.

What the study reported, not specific to this receptor: The amount of clinical and demographic metadata varied by source and participant and was provided uncurated.

Whole blood was collected in K2EDTA tubes by collaborating institutions according to the institutions' own protocols. Collaborator samples were shipped for TCRbeta analysis as frozen whole blood, isolated PBMCs, or DNA extracted from either sample type. The CDR3 measures 14 amino acids from cysteine to phenylalanine. Only the CDR3 DNA is retained, 42 bases long and in frame from the first base. Cut back by 7 bases and 7 bases, the V and J ends lie 19 bases apart. Via the germline V gene, CDR1 is MDHEN and CDR2 SYDVKM. TCRbeta CDR3 regions were amplified from genomic DNA using the immunoSEQ Assay, a bias-controlled multiplex PCR. The paper's processing steps were these. The number of nucleated cells in each sample was estimated by amplification of reference gene primers within the assay. Sequence reads were collapsed and filtered to measure the absolute abundance of every unique TCRbeta CDR3 rearrangement. For each sample, productive Simpson clonality was calculated as the square root of Simpson's diversity index over productive rearrangements. As stored in TCRdb, this immuneACCESS dataset retains in-frame rearrangements with V and J assigned. A fraction of the clones does not appear; measured against another copy, unresolved V genes explain less than half of the discrepancy, and the remainder lacks a known reason. Clone size and the V and J calls come from that table; the DNA yielded D and trimming. Recorded for this sample are around 69,000 clones; 75% to 85% of them occurred a single time. In total, the top ten clones hold 20% to 25% of the sample.

This clonotype was sampled from a woman aged 70-85 years with acute or convalescent COVID-19. The sample taken for sequencing was peripheral blood. The rearranged chain carries TRBV28 and TRBJ1-2; there is no confident call for the D gene. DNA sequence: TGTGCCAGCACCCTCAGCGGGGTCCTGGGTGGCTACACCTTC. This translates into CASTLSGVLGGYTF.